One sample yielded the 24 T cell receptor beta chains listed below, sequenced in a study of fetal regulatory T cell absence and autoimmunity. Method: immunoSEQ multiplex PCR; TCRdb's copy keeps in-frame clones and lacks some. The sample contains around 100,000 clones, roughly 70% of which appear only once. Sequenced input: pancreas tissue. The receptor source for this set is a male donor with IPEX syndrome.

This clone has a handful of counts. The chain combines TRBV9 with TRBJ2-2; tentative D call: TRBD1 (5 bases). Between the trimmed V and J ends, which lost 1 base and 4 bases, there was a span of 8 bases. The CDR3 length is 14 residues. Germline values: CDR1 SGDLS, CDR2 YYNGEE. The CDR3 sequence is CASSVRGITGELFF. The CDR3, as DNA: TGTGCCAGCAGCGTAAGGGGCATCACCGGGGAGCTGTTTTTT. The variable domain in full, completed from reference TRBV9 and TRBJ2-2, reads DSGVTQTPKHLITATGQRVTLRCSPRSGDLSVYWYQQSLDQGLQFLIQYYNGEERAKGNILERFSAQQFPDLHSELNLSSLELGDSALYFCASSVRGITGELFFGEGSRLTVL.

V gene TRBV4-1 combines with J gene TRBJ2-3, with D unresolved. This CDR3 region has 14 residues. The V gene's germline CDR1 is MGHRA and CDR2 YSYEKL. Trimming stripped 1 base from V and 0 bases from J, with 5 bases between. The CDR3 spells CASSQGDSTDTQYF. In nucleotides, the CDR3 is TGCGCCAGCAGCCAAGGCGACAGCACAGATACGCAGTATTTT.

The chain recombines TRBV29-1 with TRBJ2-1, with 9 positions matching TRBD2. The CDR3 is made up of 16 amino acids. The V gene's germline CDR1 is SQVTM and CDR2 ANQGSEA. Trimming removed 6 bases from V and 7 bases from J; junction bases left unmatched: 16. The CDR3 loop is CSVNHPLSGGRNEQFF. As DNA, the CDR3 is TGCAGCGTCAACCACCCACTTAGCGGGGGTAGAAATGAGCAGTTCTTC.

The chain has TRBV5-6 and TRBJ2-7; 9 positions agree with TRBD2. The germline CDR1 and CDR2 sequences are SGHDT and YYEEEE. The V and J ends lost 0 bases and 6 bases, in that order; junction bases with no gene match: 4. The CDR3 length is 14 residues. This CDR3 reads CASSLGAGGPEQYF. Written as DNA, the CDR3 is TGTGCCAGCAGCTTGGGAGCGGGAGGCCCCGAGCAGTACTTC. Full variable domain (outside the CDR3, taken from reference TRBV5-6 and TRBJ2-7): DAGVTQSPTHLIKTRGQQVTLRCSPKSGHDTVSWYQQALGQGPQFIFQYYEEEERQRGNFPDRFSGHQFPNYSSELNVNALLLGDSALYLCASSLGAGGPEQYFGPGTRLTVT.

The chain's CDR3 is CASSSGWREDEQYF. The CDR3 nucleotides read TGCGCCAGCAGCTCTGGTTGGCGGGAGGACGAGCAGTACTTC. This chain joins TRBV5-1 and TRBJ2-7, with 8 nucleotides matching TRBD2. Trimming removed 3 bases from V and 5 bases from J; junction bases left unmatched: 7. Germline V gene lookup returns CDR1 SGHRS and CDR2 YFSETQ. This CDR3 is built from 14 residues.

CDR3 sequence (DNA): TGTGCCAGCAGCCACTTCTCCTACGAGCAGTACTTC. It encodes CASSHFSYEQYF. The chain carries TRBV11-2 and TRBJ2-7, with no clear D. CDR1 is SGHAT and CDR2 is FQNNGV in the germline V gene. There are 12 residues in the CDR3. Between the trimmed V and J ends, which lost 5 bases and 0 bases, there was a span of 5 bases.

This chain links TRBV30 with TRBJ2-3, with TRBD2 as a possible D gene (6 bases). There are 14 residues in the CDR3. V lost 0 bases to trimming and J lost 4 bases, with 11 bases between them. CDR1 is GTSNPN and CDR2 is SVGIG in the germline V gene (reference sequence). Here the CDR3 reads CAWSVGLQADTQYF. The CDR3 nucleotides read TGTGCCTGGAGTGTAGGACTACAGGCAGATACGCAGTATTTT.

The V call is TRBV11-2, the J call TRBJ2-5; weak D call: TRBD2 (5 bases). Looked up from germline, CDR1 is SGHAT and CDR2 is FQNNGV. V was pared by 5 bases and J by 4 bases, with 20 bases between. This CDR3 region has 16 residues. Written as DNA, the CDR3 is TGTGCCAGCAGCGGGAGACTACAAGGACTCCTAGAGACCCAGTACTTC. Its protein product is CASSGRLQGLLETQYF.

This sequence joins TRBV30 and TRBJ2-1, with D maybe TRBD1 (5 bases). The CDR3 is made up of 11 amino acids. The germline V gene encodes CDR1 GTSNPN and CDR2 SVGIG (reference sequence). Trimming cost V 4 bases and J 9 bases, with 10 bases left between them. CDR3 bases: TGTGCCTGGACAGGGTTCGGTGAGCAGTTCTTC. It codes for CAWTGFGEQFF. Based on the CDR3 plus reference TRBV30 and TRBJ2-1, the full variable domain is SQTIHQWPATLVQPVGSPLSLECTVEGTSNPNLYWYRQAAGRGLQLLFYSVGIGQISSEVPQNLSASRPQDRQFILSSKKLLLSDSGFYLCAWTGFGEQFFGPGTRLTVL.

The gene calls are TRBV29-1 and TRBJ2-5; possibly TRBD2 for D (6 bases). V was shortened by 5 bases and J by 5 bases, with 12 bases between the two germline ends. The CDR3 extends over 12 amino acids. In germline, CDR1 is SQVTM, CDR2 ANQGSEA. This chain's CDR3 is CSVQGGGETQYF. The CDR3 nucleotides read TGCAGCGTTCAGGGTGGGGGGGAGACCCAGTACTTC.

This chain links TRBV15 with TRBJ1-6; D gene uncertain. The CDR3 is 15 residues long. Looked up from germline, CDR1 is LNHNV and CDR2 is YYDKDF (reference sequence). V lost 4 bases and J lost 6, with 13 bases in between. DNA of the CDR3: TGTGCCACCAGCAAGGACCGGTCGGCTAATTCACCCCTCCACTTT. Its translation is CATSKDRSANSPLHF. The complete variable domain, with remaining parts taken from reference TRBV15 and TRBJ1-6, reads DAMVIQNPRYQVTQFGKPVTLSCSQTLNHNVMYWYQQKSSQAPKLLFHYYDKDFNNEADTPDNFQSRRPNTSFCFLDIRSPGLGDTAMYLCATSKDRSANSPLHFGNGTRLTVT.

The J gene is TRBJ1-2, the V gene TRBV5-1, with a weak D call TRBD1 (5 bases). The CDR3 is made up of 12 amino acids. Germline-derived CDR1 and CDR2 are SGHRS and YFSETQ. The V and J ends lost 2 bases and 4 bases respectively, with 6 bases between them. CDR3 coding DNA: TGCGCCAGCAGCTTAGGGGTCTATGGCTACACCTTC. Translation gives CASSLGVYGYTF.

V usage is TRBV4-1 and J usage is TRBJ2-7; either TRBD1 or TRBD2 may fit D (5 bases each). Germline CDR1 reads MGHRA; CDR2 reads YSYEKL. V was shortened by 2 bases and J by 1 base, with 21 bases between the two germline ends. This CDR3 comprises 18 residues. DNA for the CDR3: TGCGCCAGCAGCCAATTCCTAAATTACCGGGACCTATCCTACGAGCAGTACTTC. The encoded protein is CASSQFLNYRDLSYEQYF.

CDR3 protein: CASNRLGNNSPLHF. The CDR3 bases are TGTGCCAGCAACCGTTTAGGGAACAATTCACCCCTCCACTTT. This chain uses TRBV6-1 with TRBJ1-6, with D uncertain. Trimming removed 7 bases from V and 7 bases from J, with 14 bases in between. Per germline, CDR1 MNHNS and CDR2 SASEGT. CDR3 size: 14 residues.

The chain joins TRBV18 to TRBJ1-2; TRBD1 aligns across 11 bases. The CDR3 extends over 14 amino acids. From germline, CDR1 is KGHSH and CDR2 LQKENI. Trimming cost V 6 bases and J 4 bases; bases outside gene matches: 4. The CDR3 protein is CASSGDRGIYGYTF. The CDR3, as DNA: TGTGCCAGCTCGGGGGACAGGGGGATCTATGGCTACACCTTC. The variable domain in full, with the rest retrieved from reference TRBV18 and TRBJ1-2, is NAGVMQNPRHLVRRRGQEARLRCSPMKGHSHVYWYRQLPEEGLKFMVYLQKENIIDESGMPKERFSAEFPKEGPSILRIQQVVRGDSAAYFCASSGDRGIYGYTFGSGTRLTVV.

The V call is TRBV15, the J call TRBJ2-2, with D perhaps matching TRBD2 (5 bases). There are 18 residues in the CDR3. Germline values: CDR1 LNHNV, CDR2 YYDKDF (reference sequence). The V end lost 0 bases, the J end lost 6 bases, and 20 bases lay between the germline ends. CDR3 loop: CATSRDLPKLVGAGELFF. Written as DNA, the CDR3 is TGTGCCACCAGCAGAGATTTGCCGAAGCTTGTGGGAGCCGGGGAGCTGTTTTTT.

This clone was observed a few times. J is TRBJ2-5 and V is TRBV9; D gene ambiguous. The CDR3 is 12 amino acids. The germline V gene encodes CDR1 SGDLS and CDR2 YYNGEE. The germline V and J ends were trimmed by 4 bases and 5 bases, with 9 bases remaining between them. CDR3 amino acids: CASSSAEETQYF. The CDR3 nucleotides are TGTGCCAGCAGCTCCGCGGAGGAGACCCAGTACTTC.

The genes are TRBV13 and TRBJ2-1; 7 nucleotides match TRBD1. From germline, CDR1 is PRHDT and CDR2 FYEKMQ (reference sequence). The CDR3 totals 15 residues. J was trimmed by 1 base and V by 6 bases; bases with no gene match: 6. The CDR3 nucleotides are TGTGCCAGCAGTTTCTTGACAGGGTCCTACAATGAGCAGTTCTTC. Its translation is CASSFLTGSYNEQFF.

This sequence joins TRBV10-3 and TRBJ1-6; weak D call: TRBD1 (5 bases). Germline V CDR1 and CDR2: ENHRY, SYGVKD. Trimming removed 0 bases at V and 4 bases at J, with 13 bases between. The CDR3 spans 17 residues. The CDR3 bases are TGTGCCATCAGTGAGTCGTTACCGGGGCCGTATAATTCACCCCTCCACTTT. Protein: CAISESLPGPYNSPLHF.

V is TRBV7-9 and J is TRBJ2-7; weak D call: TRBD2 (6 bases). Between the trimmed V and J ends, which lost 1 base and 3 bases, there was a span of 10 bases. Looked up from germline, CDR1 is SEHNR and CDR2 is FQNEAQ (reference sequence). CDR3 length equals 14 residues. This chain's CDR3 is CASSLVRGNYEQYF. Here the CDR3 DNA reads TGTGCCAGCAGCTTAGTACGGGGGAACTACGAGCAGTACTTC.

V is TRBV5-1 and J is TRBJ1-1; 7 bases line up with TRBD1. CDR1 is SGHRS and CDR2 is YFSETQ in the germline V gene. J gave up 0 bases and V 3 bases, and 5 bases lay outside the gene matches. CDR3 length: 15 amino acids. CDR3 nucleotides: TGCGCCAGCAGCTCCGACAGGGCCCTGAACACTGAAGCTTTCTTT. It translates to CASSSDRALNTEAFF. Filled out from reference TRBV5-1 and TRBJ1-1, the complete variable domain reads KAGVTQTPRYLIKTRGQQVTLSCSPISGHRSVSWYQQTPGQGLQFLFEYFSETQRNKGNFPGRFSGRQFSNSRSEMNVSTLELGDSALYLCASSSDRALNTEAFFGQGTRLTVV.

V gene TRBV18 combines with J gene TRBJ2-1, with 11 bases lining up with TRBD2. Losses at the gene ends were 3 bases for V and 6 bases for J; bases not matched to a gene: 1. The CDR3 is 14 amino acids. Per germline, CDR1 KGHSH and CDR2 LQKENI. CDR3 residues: CASSPSGRANEQFF. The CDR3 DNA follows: TGTGCCAGCTCACCTAGCGGGAGGGCCAATGAGCAGTTCTTC.

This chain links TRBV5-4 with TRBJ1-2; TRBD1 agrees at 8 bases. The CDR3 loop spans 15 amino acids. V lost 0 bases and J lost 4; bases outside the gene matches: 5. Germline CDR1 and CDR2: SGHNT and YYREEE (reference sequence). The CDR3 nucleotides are TGTGCCAGCAGCTTGGTAGGACAGGGCGGCTATGGCTACACCTTC. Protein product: CASSLVGQGGYGYTF.

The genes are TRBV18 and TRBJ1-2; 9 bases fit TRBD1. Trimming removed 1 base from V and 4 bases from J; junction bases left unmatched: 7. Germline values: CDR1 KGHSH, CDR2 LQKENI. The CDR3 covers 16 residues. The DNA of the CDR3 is TGTGCCAGCTCACCACACAGGACAGGGGTCGGCTATGGCTACACCTTC. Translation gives CASSPHRTGVGYGYTF. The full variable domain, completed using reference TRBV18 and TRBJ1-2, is NAGVMQNPRHLVRRRGQEARLRCSPMKGHSHVYWYRQLPEEGLKFMVYLQKENIIDESGMPKERFSAEFPKEGPSILRIQQVVRGDSAAYFCASSPHRTGVGYGYTFGSGTRLTVV.